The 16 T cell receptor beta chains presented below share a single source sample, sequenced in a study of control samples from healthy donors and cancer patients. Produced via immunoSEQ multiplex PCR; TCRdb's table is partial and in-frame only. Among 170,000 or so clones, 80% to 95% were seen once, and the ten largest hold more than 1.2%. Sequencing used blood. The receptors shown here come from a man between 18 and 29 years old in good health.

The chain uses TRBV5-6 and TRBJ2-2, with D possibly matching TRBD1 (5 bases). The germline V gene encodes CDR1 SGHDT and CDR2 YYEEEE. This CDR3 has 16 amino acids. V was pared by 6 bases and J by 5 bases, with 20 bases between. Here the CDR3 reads CASTSGRRTTTGELFF. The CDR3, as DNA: TGTGCCAGCACCTCAGGGCGTAGGACAACTACCGGGGAGCTGTTTTTT.

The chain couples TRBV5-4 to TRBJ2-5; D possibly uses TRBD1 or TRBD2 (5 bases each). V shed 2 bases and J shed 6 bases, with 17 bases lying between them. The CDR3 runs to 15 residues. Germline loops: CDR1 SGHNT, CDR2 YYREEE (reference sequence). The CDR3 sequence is CASSLGTDAMQTQYF. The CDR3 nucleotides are TGTGCCAGCAGCTTAGGGACGGACGCCATGCAGACCCAGTACTTC.

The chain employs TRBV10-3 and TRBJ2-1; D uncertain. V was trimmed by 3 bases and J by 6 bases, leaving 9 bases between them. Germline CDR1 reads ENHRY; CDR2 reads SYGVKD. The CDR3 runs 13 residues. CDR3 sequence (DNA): TGTGCCATCAGTGACTACTTCGGCAATGAGCAGTTCTTC. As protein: CAISDYFGNEQFF.

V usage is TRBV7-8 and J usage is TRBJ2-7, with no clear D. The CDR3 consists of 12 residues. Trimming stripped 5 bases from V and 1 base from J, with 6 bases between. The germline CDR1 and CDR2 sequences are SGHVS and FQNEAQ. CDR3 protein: CASSPRSYEQYF. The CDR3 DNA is TGTGCCAGCAGCCCCCGGTCCTACGAGCAGTACTTC. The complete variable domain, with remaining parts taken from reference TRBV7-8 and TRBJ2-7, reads GAGVSQSPRYKVAKRGQDVALRCDPISGHVSLFWYQQALGQGPEFLTYFQNEAQLDKSGLPSDRFFAERPEGSVSTLKIQRTQQEDSAVYLCASSPRSYEQYFGPGTRLTVT.

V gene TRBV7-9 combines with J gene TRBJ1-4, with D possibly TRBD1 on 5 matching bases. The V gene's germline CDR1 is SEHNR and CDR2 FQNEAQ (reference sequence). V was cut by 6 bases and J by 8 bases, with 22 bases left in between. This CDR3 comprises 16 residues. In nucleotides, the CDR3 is TGTGCCAGCAGTCGTAACCTCGGGGCCGAGGGGGAAAAACTGTTTTTT. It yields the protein CASSRNLGAEGEKLFF.

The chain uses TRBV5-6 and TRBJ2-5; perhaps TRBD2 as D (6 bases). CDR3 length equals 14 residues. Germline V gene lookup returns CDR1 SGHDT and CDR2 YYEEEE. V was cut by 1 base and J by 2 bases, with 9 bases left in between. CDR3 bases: TGTGCCAGCAGCTTGTTAGGGAGGCAAGAGACCCAGTACTTC. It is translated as CASSLLGRQETQYF. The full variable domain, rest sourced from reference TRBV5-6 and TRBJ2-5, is DAGVTQSPTHLIKTRGQQVTLRCSPKSGHDTVSWYQQALGQGPQFIFQYYEEEERQRGNFPDRFSGHQFPNYSSELNVNALLLGDSALYLCASSLLGRQETQYFGPGTRLLVL.

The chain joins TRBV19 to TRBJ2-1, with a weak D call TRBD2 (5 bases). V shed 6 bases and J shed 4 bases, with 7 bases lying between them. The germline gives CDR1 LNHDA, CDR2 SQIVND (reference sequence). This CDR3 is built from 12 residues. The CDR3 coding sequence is TGTGCCAGTAGCGGGGTATACAATGAGCAGTTCTTC. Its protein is CASSGVYNEQFF.

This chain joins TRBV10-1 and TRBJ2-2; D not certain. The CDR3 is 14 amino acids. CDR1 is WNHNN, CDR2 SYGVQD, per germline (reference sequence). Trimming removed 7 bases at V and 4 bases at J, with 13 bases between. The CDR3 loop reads CASTDKYGTGELFF. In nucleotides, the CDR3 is TGCGCCAGCACCGATAAGTATGGCACCGGGGAGCTGTTTTTT.

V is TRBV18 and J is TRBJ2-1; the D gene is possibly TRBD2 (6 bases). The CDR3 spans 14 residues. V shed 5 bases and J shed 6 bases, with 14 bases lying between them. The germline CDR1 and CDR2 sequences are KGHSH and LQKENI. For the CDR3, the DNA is TGTGCCAGCTCATCGTACCCGGAGGGCAATGAGCAGTTCTTC. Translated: CASSSYPEGNEQFF.

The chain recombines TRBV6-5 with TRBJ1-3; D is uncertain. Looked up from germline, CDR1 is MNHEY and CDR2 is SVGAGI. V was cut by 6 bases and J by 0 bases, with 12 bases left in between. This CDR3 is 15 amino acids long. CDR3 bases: TGTGCCAGCAGAGACTCGGGCTTCTCTGGAAACACCATATATTTT. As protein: CASRDSGFSGNTIYF.

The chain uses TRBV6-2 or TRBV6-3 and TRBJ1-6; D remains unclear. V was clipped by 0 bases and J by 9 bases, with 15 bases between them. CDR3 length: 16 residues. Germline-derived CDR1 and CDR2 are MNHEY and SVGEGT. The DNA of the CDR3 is TGTGCCAGCAGTTACTCCGGACCCAGAGAAATTTCACCCCTCCACTTT. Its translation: CASSYSGPREISPLHF.

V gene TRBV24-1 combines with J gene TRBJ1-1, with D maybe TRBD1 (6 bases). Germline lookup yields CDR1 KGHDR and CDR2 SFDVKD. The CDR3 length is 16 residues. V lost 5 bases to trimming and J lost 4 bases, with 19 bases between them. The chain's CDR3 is CATSGADAGASTEAFF. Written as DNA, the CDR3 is TGTGCCACCAGTGGCGCGGATGCAGGGGCGAGCACTGAAGCTTTCTTT.

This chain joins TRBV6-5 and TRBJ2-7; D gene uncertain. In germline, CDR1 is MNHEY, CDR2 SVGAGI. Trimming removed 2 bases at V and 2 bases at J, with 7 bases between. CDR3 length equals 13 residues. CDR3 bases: TGTGCCAGCAGTTACGGGCAGCCCTACGAGCAGTACTTC. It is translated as CASSYGQPYEQYF.

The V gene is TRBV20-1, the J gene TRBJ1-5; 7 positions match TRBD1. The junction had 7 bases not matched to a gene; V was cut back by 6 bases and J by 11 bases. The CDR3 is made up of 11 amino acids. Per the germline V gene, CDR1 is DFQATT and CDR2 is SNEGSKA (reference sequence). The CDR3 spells CSAHDRDTQHF. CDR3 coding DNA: TGCAGTGCCCATGACAGGGATACCCAGCATTTT.

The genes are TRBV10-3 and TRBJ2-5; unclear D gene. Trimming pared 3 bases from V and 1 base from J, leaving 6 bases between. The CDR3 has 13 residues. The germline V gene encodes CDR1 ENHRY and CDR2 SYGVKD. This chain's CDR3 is CAISDRTQETQYF. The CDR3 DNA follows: TGTGCCATCAGTGATCGGACCCAAGAGACCCAGTACTTC.

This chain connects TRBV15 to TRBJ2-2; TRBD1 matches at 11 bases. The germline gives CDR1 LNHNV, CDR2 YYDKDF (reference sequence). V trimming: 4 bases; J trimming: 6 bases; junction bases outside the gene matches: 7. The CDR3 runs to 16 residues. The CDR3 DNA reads TGTGCCACCAGCACATGGACAGGGGGCGCATCCGGGGAGCTGTTTTTT. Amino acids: CATSTWTGGASGELFF.